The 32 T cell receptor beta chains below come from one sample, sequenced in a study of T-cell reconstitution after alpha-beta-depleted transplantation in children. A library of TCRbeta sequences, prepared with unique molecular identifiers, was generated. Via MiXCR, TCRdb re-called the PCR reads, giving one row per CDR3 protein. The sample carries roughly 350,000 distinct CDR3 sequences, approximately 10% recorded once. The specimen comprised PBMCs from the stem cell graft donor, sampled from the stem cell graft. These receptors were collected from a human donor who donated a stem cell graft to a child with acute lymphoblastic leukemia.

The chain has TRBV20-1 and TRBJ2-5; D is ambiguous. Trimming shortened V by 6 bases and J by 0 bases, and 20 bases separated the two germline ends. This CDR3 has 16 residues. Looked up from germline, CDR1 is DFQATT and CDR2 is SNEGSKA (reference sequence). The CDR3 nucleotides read TGCAGTGCCCAACCCCGGCCTGATATTAACCAAGAGACCCAGTACTTC. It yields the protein CSAQPRPDINQETQYF.

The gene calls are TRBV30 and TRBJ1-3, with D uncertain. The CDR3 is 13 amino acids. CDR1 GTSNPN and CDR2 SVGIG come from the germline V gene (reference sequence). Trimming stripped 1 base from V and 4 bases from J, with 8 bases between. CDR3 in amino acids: CAWSAAGGNTIYF. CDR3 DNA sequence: TGTGCCTGGAGTGCTGCGGGGGGAAACACCATATATTTT.

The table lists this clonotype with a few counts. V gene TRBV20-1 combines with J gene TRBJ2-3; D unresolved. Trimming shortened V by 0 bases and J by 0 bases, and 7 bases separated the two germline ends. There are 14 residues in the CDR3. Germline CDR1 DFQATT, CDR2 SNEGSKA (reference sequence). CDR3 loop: CSARDGVSTDTQYF. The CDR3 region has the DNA TGCAGTGCTAGAGATGGGGTTAGCACAGATACGCAGTATTTT.

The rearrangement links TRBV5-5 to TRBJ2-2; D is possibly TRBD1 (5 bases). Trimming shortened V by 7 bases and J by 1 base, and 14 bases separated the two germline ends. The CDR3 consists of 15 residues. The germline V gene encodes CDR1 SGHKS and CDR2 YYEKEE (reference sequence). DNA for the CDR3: TGTGCCAGCCGGCACGGGCAGGGGAACACCGGGGAGCTGTTTTTT. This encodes CASRHGQGNTGELFF.

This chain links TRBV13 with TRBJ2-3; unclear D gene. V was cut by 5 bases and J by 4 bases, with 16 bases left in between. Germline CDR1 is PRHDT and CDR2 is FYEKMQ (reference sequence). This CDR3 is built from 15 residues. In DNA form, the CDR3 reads TGTGCCAGCAGCCCAGACGCGGTACACGCAGATACGCAGTATTTT. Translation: CASSPDAVHADTQYF.

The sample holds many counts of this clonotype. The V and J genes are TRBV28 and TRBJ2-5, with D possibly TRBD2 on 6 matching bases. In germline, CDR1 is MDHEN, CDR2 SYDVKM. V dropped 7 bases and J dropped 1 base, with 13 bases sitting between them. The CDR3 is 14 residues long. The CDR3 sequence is CASTTRGGQETQYF. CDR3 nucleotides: TGTGCCAGCACTACAAGGGGAGGCCAAGAGACCCAGTACTTC.

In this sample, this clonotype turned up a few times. The CDR3 sequence is CASSLSGTAEKAFF. The CDR3 coding sequence is TGTGCCAGCAGCCTAAGCGGGACCGCTGAAAAAGCTTTCTTT. The chain employs TRBV7-9 and TRBJ1-1; D is perhaps TRBD1 (5 bases). The ends were cut back, 5 bases at V and 9 bases at J, with 19 bases in the middle. CDR1 and CDR2 (germline): SEHNR, FQNEAQ (reference sequence). The CDR3 sequence is 14 residues long.

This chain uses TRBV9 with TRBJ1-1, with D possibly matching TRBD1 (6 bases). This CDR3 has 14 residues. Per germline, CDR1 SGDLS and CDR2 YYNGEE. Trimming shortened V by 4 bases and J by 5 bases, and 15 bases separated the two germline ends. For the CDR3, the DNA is TGTGCCAGCAGCTTGGGTGGGGGGCCTACTGAAGCTTTCTTT. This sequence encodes CASSLGGGPTEAFF.

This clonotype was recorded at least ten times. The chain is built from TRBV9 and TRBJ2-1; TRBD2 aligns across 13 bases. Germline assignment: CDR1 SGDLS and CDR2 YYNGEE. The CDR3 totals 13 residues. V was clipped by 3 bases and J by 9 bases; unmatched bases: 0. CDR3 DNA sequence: TGTGCCAGCAGCGGACTAGCGGGAGGTGAGCAGTTCTTC. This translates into CASSGLAGGEQFF. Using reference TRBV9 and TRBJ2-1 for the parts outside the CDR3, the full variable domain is DSGVTQTPKHLITATGQRVTLRCSPRSGDLSVYWYQQSLDQGLQFLIQYYNGEERAKGNILERFSAQQFPDLHSELNLSSLELGDSALYFCASSGLAGGEQFFGPGTRLTVL.

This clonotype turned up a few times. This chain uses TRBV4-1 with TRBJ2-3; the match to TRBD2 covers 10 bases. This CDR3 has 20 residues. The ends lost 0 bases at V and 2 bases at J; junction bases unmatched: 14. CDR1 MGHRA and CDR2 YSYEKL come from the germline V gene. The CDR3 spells CASSQDDTSGKSGDTDTQYF. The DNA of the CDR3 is TGCGCCAGCAGCCAAGATGACACTAGCGGGAAGTCGGGGGACACAGATACGCAGTATTTT.

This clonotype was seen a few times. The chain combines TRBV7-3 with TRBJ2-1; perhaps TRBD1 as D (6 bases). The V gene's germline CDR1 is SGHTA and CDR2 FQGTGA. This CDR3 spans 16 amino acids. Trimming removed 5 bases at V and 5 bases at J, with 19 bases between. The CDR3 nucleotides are TGTGCCAGCAGCCTTGGACAGAATCCATTAAACAATGAGCAGTTCTTC. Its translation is CASSLGQNPLNNEQFF.

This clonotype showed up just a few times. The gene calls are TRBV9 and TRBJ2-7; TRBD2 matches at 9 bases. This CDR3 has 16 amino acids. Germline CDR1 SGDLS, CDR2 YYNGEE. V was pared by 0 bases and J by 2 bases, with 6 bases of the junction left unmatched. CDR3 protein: CASSVAAGGGAYEQYF. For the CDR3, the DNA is TGTGCCAGCAGCGTAGCTGCAGGCGGGGGGGCCTACGAGCAGTACTTC.

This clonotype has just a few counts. CDR3 sequence: CASSLEGSGVTDTQYF. The CDR3, as DNA: TGCGCCAGCAGCTTGGAGGGTAGCGGGGTTACAGATACGCAGTATTTT. This rearrangement joins TRBV5-1 to TRBJ2-3, with 8 positions matching TRBD2. The J segment lost 3 bases and the V segment lost 0 bases, leaving 6 bases of the junction unmatched. The CDR3 is made up of 16 amino acids. Germline lookup yields CDR1 SGHRS and CDR2 YFSETQ.

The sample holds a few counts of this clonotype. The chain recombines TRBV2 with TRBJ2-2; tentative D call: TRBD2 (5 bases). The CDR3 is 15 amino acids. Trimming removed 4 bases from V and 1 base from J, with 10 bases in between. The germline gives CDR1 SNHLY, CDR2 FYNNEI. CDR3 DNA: TGTGCCAGCAGTGGGAGGACCGTGAACACCGGGGAGCTGTTTTTT. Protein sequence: CASSGRTVNTGELFF. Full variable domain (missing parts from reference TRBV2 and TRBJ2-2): EPEVTQTPSHQVTQMGQEVILRCVPISNHLYFYWYRQILGQKVEFLVSFYNNEISEKSEIFDDQFSVERPDGSNFTLKIRSTKLEDSAMYFCASSGRTVNTGELFFGEGSRLTVL.

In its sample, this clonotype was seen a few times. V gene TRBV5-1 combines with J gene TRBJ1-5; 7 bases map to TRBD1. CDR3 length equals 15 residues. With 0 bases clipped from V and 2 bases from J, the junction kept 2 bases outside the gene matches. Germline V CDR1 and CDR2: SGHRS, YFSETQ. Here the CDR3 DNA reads TGCGCCAGCAGCTTGGACGGACAGGGCAATCAGCCCCAGCATTTT. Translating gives CASSLDGQGNQPQHF.

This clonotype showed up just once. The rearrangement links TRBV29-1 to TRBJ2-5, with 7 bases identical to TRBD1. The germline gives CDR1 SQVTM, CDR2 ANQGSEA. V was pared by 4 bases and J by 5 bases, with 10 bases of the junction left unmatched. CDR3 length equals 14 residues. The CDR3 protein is CSVVPGTDGETQYF. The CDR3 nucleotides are TGCAGCGTTGTCCCCGGGACAGATGGGGAGACCCAGTACTTC. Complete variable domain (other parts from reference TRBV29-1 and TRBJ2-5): SAVISQKPSRDICQRGTSLTIQCQVDSQVTMMFWYRQQPGQSLTLIATANQGSEATYESGFVIDKFPISRPNLTFSTLTVSNMSPEDSSIYLCSVVPGTDGETQYFGPGTRLLVL.

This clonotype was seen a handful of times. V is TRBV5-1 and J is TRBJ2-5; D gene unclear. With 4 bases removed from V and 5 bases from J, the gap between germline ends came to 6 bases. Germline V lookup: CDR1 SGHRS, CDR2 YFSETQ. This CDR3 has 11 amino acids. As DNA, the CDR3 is TGCGCCAGCAGCGAGTTGGAGACCCAGTACTTC. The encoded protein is CASSELETQYF. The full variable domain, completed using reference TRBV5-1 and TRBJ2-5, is KAGVTQTPRYLIKTRGQQVTLSCSPISGHRSVSWYQQTPGQGLQFLFEYFSETQRNKGNFPGRFSGRQFSNSRSEMNVSTLELGDSALYLCASSELETQYFGPGTRLLVL.

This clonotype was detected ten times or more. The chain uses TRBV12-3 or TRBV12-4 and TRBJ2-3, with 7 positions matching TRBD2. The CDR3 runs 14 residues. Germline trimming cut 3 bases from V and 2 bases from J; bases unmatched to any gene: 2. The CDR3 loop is CASSLAGATDTQYF. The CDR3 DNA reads TGTGCCAGCAGTTTGGCGGGAGCCACAGATACGCAGTATTTT.

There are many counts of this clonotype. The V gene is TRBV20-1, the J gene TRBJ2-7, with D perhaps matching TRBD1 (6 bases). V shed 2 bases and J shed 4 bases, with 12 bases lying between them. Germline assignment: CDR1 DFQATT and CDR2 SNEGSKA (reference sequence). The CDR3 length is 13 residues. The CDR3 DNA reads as TGCAGTGCTAGATCCGGGACACATTACGAGCAGTACTTC. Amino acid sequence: CSARSGTHYEQYF.

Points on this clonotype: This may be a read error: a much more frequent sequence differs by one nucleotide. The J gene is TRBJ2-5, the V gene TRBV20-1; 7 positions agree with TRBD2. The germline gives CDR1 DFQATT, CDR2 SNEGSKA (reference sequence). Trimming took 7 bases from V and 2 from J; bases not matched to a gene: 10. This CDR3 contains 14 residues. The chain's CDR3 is CSVPPSSGQETQYF. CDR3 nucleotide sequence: TGCAGTGTACCCCCGTCTAGCGGACAAGAGACCCAGTACTTC.

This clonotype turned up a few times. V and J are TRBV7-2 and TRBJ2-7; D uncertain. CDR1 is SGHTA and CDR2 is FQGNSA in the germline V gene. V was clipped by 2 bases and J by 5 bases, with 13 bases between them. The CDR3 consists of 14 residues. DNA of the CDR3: TGTGCCAGCAGCTTATGGGCAGGATCAGACGAGCAGTACTTC. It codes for CASSLWAGSDEQYF.

The DNA for the CDR3 is TGCGCCAGCAGGGCGGCTCAAGAGACCCAGTACTTC. Translation gives CASRAAQETQYF. The rearrangement links TRBV5-1 to TRBJ2-5; D is ambiguous. The CDR3 runs 12 residues. Trimming removed 5 bases from V and 2 bases from J, with 7 bases in between. From germline, CDR1 is SGHRS and CDR2 YFSETQ.

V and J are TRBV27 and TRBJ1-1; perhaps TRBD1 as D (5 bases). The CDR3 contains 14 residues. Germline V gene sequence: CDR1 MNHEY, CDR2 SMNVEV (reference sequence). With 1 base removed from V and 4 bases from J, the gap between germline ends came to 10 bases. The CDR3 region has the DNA TGTGCCAGCAGTTTATATGGGGGGACCACTGAAGCTTTCTTT. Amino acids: CASSLYGGTTEAFF.

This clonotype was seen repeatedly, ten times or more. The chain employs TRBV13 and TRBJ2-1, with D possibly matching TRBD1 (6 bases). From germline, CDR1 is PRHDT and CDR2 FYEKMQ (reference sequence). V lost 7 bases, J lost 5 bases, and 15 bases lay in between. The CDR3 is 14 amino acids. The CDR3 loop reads CASIETGLDNEQFF. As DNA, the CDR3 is TGTGCCAGCATCGAGACAGGATTAGACAATGAGCAGTTCTTC.

CDR3 in DNA: TGCGCCAGCAGCCAAGATCCCTCGGGAGGGAGCACAGATACGCAGTATTTT. Its protein is CASSQDPSGGSTDTQYF. V usage is TRBV4-1 and J usage is TRBJ2-3; 8 nucleotides line up with TRBD2. The CDR3 is 17 residues long. Germline CDR1 and CDR2: MGHRA and YSYEKL. V lost 0 bases, J lost 0 bases, and 5 bases stayed unmatched.

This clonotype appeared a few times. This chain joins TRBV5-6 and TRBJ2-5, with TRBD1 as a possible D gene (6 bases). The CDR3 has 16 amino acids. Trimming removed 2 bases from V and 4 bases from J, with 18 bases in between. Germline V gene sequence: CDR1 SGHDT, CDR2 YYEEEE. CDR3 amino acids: CASSFWAIPRGETQYF. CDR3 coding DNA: TGTGCCAGCAGCTTTTGGGCCATTCCCAGGGGAGAGACCCAGTACTTC.

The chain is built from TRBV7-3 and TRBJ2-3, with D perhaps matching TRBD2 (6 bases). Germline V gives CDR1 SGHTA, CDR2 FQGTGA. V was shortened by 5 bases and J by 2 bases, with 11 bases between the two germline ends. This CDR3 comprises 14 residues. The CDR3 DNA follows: TGTGCCAGCAGCCAGAGCGGGTCCACAGATACGCAGTATTTT. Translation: CASSQSGSTDTQYF.

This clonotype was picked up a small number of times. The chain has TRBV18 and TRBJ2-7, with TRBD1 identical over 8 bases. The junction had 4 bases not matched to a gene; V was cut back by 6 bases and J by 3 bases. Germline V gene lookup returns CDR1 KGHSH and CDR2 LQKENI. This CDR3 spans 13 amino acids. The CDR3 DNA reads TGTGCCAGCTCGGGGGACAGGCACTACGAGCAGTACTTC. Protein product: CASSGDRHYEQYF.

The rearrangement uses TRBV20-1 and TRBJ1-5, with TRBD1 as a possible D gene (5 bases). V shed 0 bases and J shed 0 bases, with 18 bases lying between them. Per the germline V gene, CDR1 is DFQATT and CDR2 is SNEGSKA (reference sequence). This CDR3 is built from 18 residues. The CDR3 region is CSARDPEDQGDSNQPQHF. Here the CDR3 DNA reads TGCAGTGCTAGAGACCCCGAGGATCAGGGCGATAGCAATCAGCCCCAGCATTTT.

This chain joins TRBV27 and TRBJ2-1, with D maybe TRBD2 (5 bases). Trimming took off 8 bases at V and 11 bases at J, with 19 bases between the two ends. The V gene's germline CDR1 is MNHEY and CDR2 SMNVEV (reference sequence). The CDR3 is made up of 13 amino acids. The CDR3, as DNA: TGTGCCAGCCTCCAACTAGGTTCTACAAAGCAGTTCTTC. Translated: CASLQLGSTKQFF.

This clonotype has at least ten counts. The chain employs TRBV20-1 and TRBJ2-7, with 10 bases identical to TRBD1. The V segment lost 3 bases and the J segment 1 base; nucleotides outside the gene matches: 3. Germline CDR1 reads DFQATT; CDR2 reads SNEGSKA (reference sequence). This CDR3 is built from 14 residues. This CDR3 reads CSARGQGSSYEQYF. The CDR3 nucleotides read TGCAGTGCTAGGGGACAGGGGAGTTCCTACGAGCAGTACTTC.

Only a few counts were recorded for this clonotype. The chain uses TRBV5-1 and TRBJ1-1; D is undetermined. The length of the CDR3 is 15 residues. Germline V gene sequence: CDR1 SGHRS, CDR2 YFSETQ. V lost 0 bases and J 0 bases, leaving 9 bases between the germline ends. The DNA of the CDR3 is TGCGCCAGCAGCTTGGACGGGGTTATGAACACTGAAGCTTTCTTT. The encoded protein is CASSLDGVMNTEAFF.